Listed here is a single T cell receptor beta chain. This entry belongs to a study of blood T cell repertoires in COVID-19. Study background: Sources were T cells, B-cell-depleted T cells, or PBMCs; the material itself was cDNA or gDNA.

Participants had their cohort set by participant-reported clinical history. The CDR3 length is 14 residues. From germline, CDR1 is MDHEN and CDR2 SYDVKM. Deletions cut 3 bases from V and 0 bases from J, with 5 bases between. Clones were sequenced by immunoSEQ multiplex PCR, and TCRdb holds only the in-frame ones, with some missing. Of approximately 250,000 clones in the sample, 80% to 90% were seen once. V and J are TRBV28 and TRBJ1-4, with D unresolved. Sample: PBMCs or T cells enriched from blood (not recorded which). This sequence originates from a woman in her twenties or thirties who had recovered from COVID-19. DNA for the CDR3: TGTGCCAGCAGTTTCAGTGCAACTAATGAAAAACTGTTTTTT. This codes for CASSFSATNEKLFF.